This record covers a single T cell receptor (beta chain). Its antigen is currently unknown. The CDR3 contains 13 residues. Trimming pared 5 bases from V and 5 bases from J, leaving 10 bases between. Germline V gene data show CDR1 as MNHNY and CDR2 as SVGAGI (reference sequence). The donors were in the approximately 120-subject validation cohort; that cohort was separate from the approximately 700-subject first cohort. Repertoires were generated with immunoSEQ multiplex PCR, while TCRdb's copy carries only in-frame clones and drops some. The sample consists of about 65,000 clones, 92% of them appearing once. The sample comes from a study of cytomegalovirus exposure and HLA in healthy donors. Points from the study as a whole: First-cohort TCR clusters tended to co-occur in the 130 or so validation repertoires, a later analysis found. The investigators catalogued 150 or so TCR beta chains as cytomegalovirus-associated. Rare TCR sequences dominated, though some public TCRs recurred in many donors.

The V gene is TRBV6-6, the J gene TRBJ2-1; tentatively, D is TRBD2 (5 bases). The sample taken for sequencing was PBMCs. This TCR came from a woman aged 18-30 years in good health and CMV-seronegative. The CDR3 region has the DNA TGTGCCAGCAGTCGCGGACTCAACAATGAGCAGTTCTTC. It yields the protein CASSRGLNNEQFF.